What follows describes a single T cell receptor (beta chain). This sample was taken from a study of sequential checkpoint blockade in melanoma. Sample treatment: randomized to nivolumab then ipilimumab (arm A) or the reverse (arm B). Clones were read by immunoSEQ multiplex PCR, and TCRdb kept only the in-frame ones, dropping some. The sample records about 19,000 clones, roughly 73% being singletons. Germline assignment: CDR1 MDHEN and CDR2 SYDVKM. The ends were cut back, 6 bases at V and 7 bases at J, with 13 bases in the middle. This CDR3 is 12 amino acids long. The receptor's source is a human donor with melanoma. The gene calls are TRBV28 and TRBJ2-7, with a tentative D call TRBD2 (6 bases). This sample comprised CD8+ T cells sorted from blood (inferred from file names), obtained from a patient given nivolumab and ipilimumab in sequence. CDR3 sequence (DNA): TGTGCCAGCAGGGGGAGGCGGTGGGAGCAGTACTTC. Amino acids: CASRGRRWEQYF. Full variable domain (outside the CDR3, taken from reference TRBV28 and TRBJ2-7): DVKVTQSSRYLVKRTGEKVFLECVQDMDHENMFWYRQDPGLGLRLIYFSYDVKMKEKGDIPEGYSVSREKKERFSLILESASTNQTSMYLCASRGRRWEQYFGPGTRLTVT.